This passage covers 21 T cell receptor beta chains from one sample sequenced in a study of control samples from healthy donors and cancer patients (dated by TCRdb to the early 2020s). Library preparation employed the immunoSEQ multiplex PCR assay. This immuneACCESS table, as held by TCRdb, lists in-frame sequences with V and J called but not all clones. Of the missing ones, under half trace to an unresolved V gene in checked studies; the others have no known cause. Recorded for this sample are roughly 30,000 clones; about 85% of them occurred a single time. Jointly, the top ten make up less than 5% of the sample. Sequencing used formalin-fixed, paraffin-embedded tissue. The receptors were gathered from a female donor with melanoma.

The chain links TRBV3-1 (or the pseudogene TRBV3-2) to TRBJ2-1; D might be TRBD2 (6 bases). The CDR3 totals 15 residues. Deletions cut 4 bases from V and 9 bases from J, with 19 bases between. Germline V gives CDR1 LGHDT, CDR2 YNNKEL (reference sequence). In DNA form, the CDR3 reads TGTGCCAGCAGCCCTCGGTGGGTGGTGGGGGGTGAGCAGTTCTTC. Its protein is CASSPRWVVGGEQFF.

The V gene is TRBV2, the J gene TRBJ1-2; 8 positions match TRBD1. J was trimmed by 4 bases and V by 4 bases; bases with no gene match: 5. CDR3 length: 14 amino acids. The germline gives CDR1 SNHLY, CDR2 FYNNEI. The CDR3: CASSVAGGFYGYTF. The DNA for the CDR3 is TGTGCCAGCAGTGTAGCAGGGGGCTTCTATGGCTACACCTTC.

This clone has a handful of counts. The V gene is TRBV2, the J gene TRBJ2-7; D possibly corresponds to TRBD1 (6 bases). V shed 8 bases and J shed 2 bases, with 13 bases lying between them. Germline V gene sequence: CDR1 SNHLY, CDR2 FYNNEI. CDR3 length: 13 amino acids. CDR3 in DNA: TGTGCCAGCGAACAGGGCGTAGCCTACGAGCAGTACTTC. As protein: CASEQGVAYEQYF.

J is TRBJ1-6 and V is TRBV6-1; TRBD1 is a possible D gene (6 bases). Germline V gene lookup returns CDR1 MNHNS and CDR2 SASEGT. This CDR3 contains 14 residues. Trimming removed 1 base from V and 10 bases from J, with 11 bases in between. The CDR3: CASSEVWGRSPLHF. CDR3 bases: TGTGCCAGCAGTGAAGTGTGGGGGCGGTCACCCCTCCACTTT.

J is TRBJ1-6 and V is TRBV4-3; possible D gene TRBD1, 5 bases. Trimming took 4 bases from V and 8 from J, leaving 15 bases between them. The CDR3 is made up of 15 amino acids. Germline values: CDR1 LGHNA, CDR2 YSLEER. The CDR3 region has the DNA TGCGCCAGCAGCCCCCGGGGGGGTATTGATTCACCCCTCCACTTT. It translates to CASSPRGGIDSPLHF.

There are a few counts of this clone. The V call is TRBV18, the J call TRBJ2-1; 11 nucleotides match TRBD1. CDR1 and CDR2 (germline): KGHSH, LQKENI. V was clipped by 2 bases and J by 6 bases; unmatched bases: 6. The CDR3 runs 16 residues. Here the CDR3 DNA reads TGTGCCAGCTCACCAGGAGCCGGGACAGGGGGCAATGAGCAGTTCTTC. Translation: CASSPGAGTGGNEQFF.

The gene calls are TRBV6-2 or TRBV6-3 and TRBJ1-1; D uncertain. The V gene lost 0 bases and the J gene lost 4 bases, with 9 bases spanning the gap. There are 14 residues in the CDR3. Germline V gene sequence: CDR1 MNHEY, CDR2 SVGEGT. The CDR3 here is CASSYSAGGTEAFF. CDR3 DNA: TGTGCCAGCAGTTACTCGGCTGGAGGCACTGAAGCTTTCTTT.

This clone appeared a single time. The genes are TRBV10-1 and TRBJ2-3; D possibly corresponds to TRBD1 (5 bases). Trimming removed 0 bases at V and 0 bases at J, with 7 bases between. This CDR3 contains 15 residues. Germline-derived CDR1 and CDR2 are WNHNN and SYGVQD (reference sequence). In DNA form, the CDR3 reads TGCGCCAGCAGTGAGTCTGGACACAGCACAGATACGCAGTATTTT. It encodes CASSESGHSTDTQYF.

This chain links TRBV9 with TRBJ2-3; TRBD1 is a possible D gene (6 bases). The CDR3 consists of 16 residues. CDR1 SGDLS and CDR2 YYNGEE come from the germline V gene. The V and J ends lost 0 bases and 5 bases respectively, with 16 bases between them. The CDR3 DNA reads as TGTGCCAGCAGCGTAGGTTTAGCGAGAGGGGGAGATACGCAGTATTTT. This gives the protein CASSVGLARGGDTQYF.

The chain links TRBV19 to TRBJ2-1, with 8 bases matching TRBD2. The V segment lost 3 bases and the J segment 4 bases; nucleotides outside the gene matches: 8. CDR3 length: 16 residues. From germline, CDR1 is LNHDA and CDR2 SQIVND (reference sequence). The CDR3 is CASSISEVAGYNEQFF. CDR3 coding DNA: TGTGCCAGTAGTATTTCAGAGGTAGCGGGGTACAATGAGCAGTTCTTC.

The rearrangement links TRBV5-8 to TRBJ1-3; 9 nucleotides match TRBD1. V gave up 2 bases and J gave up 4 bases; unmatched junction bases: 4. This CDR3 has 15 amino acids. Germline lookup yields CDR1 SGHTS and CDR2 YDEGEE. Written as DNA, the CDR3 is TGTGCCAGCAGCTTACAGGGGGCTCTCGGAAACACCATATATTTT. Translation gives CASSLQGALGNTIYF.

The chain recombines TRBV4-2 with TRBJ2-5; 8 positions agree with TRBD1. The germline V gene has CDR1 LGHNA and CDR2 YNFKEQ. The J segment lost 4 bases and the V segment lost 8 bases, leaving 12 bases of the junction unmatched. The CDR3 sequence is 15 residues long. CDR3 region: CASAQGQGGLETQYF. DNA of the CDR3: TGTGCCAGCGCACAAGGACAGGGTGGGCTAGAGACCCAGTACTTC.

This chain uses TRBV2 with TRBJ1-3; perhaps TRBD1 as D (5 bases). Deletions cut 8 bases from V and 7 bases from J, with 24 bases between. Germline CDR1 and CDR2: SNHLY and FYNNEI. The CDR3 extends over 16 amino acids. CDR3 nucleotides: TGTGCCAGCTCCGCTTTCCCGGGGCCCCAAAGGAACACCATATATTTT. Amino acids: CASSAFPGPQRNTIYF. Based on the CDR3 plus reference TRBV2 and TRBJ1-3, the full variable domain is EPEVTQTPSHQVTQMGQEVILRCVPISNHLYFYWYRQILGQKVEFLVSFYNNEISEKSEIFDDQFSVERPDGSNFTLKIRSTKLEDSAMYFCASSAFPGPQRNTIYFGEGSWLTVV.

V and J are TRBV4-3 and TRBJ1-1, with a tentative D call TRBD1 (6 bases). This CDR3 contains 15 residues. Germline V CDR1 and CDR2: LGHNA, YSLEER. V lost 2 bases, J lost 0 bases, and 10 bases lay in between. CDR3 region: CASSQLQGLNTEAFF. The CDR3, as DNA: TGCGCCAGCAGCCAATTACAGGGCCTGAACACTGAAGCTTTCTTT.

The V and J genes are TRBV11-3 and TRBJ2-7; D perhaps matches TRBD1 (6 bases). Germline V gene data show CDR1 as SGHNT and CDR2 as YENEEA. The CDR3 sequence is 15 residues long. Deletions cut 5 bases from V and 0 bases from J, with 14 bases between. This CDR3 is CASSPGVQGSYEQYF. In nucleotides, the CDR3 is TGTGCCAGCAGCCCAGGGGTTCAGGGCTCCTACGAGCAGTACTTC.

As concerns this clone: It is likely a read error, because the conserved phenylalanine at the end of the CDR3 is missing. The DNA is left out, because the CDR3 cannot be placed on it with certainty; the CDR3 is given as TCRdb lists it. The chain uses TRBV7-9 and TRBJ1-1. The CDR3 has 13 residues if both end residues are counted. The germline V gene encodes CDR1 SEHNR and CDR2 FQNEAQ (reference sequence). The CDR3 loop reads CASSSSEKMTKVI.

V usage is TRBV2 and J usage is TRBJ2-3; unclear D gene. The CDR3 runs to 16 residues. The V and J ends lost 6 bases and 2 bases respectively, with 18 bases between them. Germline CDR1 reads SNHLY; CDR2 reads FYNNEI. The CDR3 region is CASRSGKVSPTDTQYF. In DNA form, the CDR3 reads TGTGCCAGCAGATCTGGGAAAGTTTCACCCACAGATACGCAGTATTTT.

V gene TRBV4-3 combines with J gene TRBJ1-2; TRBD1 might be the D (6 bases). V dropped 4 bases and J dropped 3 bases, with 9 bases sitting between them. This CDR3 contains 13 residues. The germline CDR1 and CDR2 sequences are LGHNA and YSLEER. The CDR3 nucleotides are TGCGCCAGCAGCCCGGACAGATACTATGGCTACACCTTC. Translating it yields CASSPDRYYGYTF.

The V gene is TRBV5-4, the J gene TRBJ2-2; TRBD1 agrees at 8 bases. The germline gives CDR1 SGHNT, CDR2 YYREEE (reference sequence). The CDR3 is 15 amino acids. Unmatched junction bases numbered 7, after V lost 4 bases and J lost 5 bases. The CDR3 region is CASSPGQGGTGELFF. DNA of the CDR3: TGTGCCAGCAGCCCCGGACAGGGTGGGACCGGGGAGCTGTTTTTT.

J is TRBJ1-3 and V is TRBV16; D gene unclear. V lost 0 bases to trimming and J lost 0 bases, with 6 bases between them. This CDR3 is built from 15 residues. Looked up from germline, CDR1 is KGHSY and CDR2 is FQNENV. The DNA of the CDR3 is TGTGCCAGCAGCCAATCTTCGGTCTCTGGAAACACCATATATTTT. Its protein is CASSQSSVSGNTIYF.

The chain combines TRBV6-5 with TRBJ2-1; no firm D call. Germline V gives CDR1 MNHEY, CDR2 SVGAGI. V lost 1 base, J lost 0 bases, and 4 bases lay in between. This CDR3 has 14 residues. The CDR3 DNA follows: TGTGCCAGCAGTTACTTGAGCTCCTACAATGAGCAGTTCTTC. It codes for CASSYLSSYNEQFF.